This T cell receptor beta chain was identified in a study of blood T cell repertoires in COVID-19. Study-level background: From the United States, Italy and Spain came samples of acute and convalescent COVID-19. PBMCs, B-cell-depleted T cells, or T cells provided the cDNA or gDNA that made up the material.

The CDR3 has 15 amino acids. J was trimmed by 4 bases and V by 5 bases; bases with no gene match: 7. The germline V gene has CDR1 MNHEY and CDR2 SVGAGI. Methods used by the authors: Amplification of reference gene primers provided the estimated nucleated cell counts. Only in-frame clones appear in the TCRdb table, and some are missing; sequencing was by immunoSEQ multiplex PCR. V, J and clone size were drawn from that table, and D and trimming were deduced from the DNA. The sample has about 150,000 clones; about 85% are singletons. Recruited during active infection, patients (from Seattle) were subsequently followed longitudinally.

The TCR was taken from a man aged 55 to 70 with COVID-19, enrolled during active disease. The chain links TRBV6-5 to TRBJ1-3, with 8 bases lining up with TRBD1. What was sequenced was peripheral blood. Here the CDR3 reads CASSRDRRGGNTIYF. The CDR3 DNA sequence: TGTGCCAGCAGTAGGGACAGGCGTGGAGGAAACACCATATATTTT.